These 28 T cell receptor beta chains share one sample of origin, sequenced in a study of post-analysis software for immune sequencing data. Whole-study findings and limits: Roughly five TRBV segments were significantly more frequent in patients than in controls. TRBV5-6, TRBV5-1 and TRBV20-1 were among these segments.

Their target antigens are unknown. The authors incorporated unique molecular identifiers into the TCR beta cDNA libraries. MiXCR, applied by TCRdb to the PCR reads, yields one record per CDR3 protein. The table has fewer than 550,000 distinct CDR3 sequences, approximately 31% seen once. The sample was blood. The receptor set was obtained from a girl younger than 18 with multiple sclerosis.

This clonotype has a handful of counts. V usage is TRBV28 and J usage is TRBJ2-3; D remains unclear. The length of the CDR3 is 14 residues. Deletions cut 7 bases from V and 4 bases from J, with 15 bases between. In germline, CDR1 is MDHEN, CDR2 SYDVKM. CDR3 sequence: CASISWGPADTQYF. CDR3 in DNA: TGTGCCAGCATCAGTTGGGGTCCCGCAGATACGCAGTATTTT.

The chain recombines TRBV5-1 with TRBJ1-5; 12 bases line up with TRBD1. The CDR3 has 16 amino acids. Losses at the gene ends were 2 bases for V and 3 bases for J; bases not matched to a gene: 3. Germline V lookup: CDR1 SGHRS, CDR2 YFSETQ. The CDR3 DNA sequence: TGCGCCAGCAGCTTCGGGACAGGGGGCAACAATCAGCCCCAGCATTTT. This codes for CASSFGTGGNNQPQHF.

The chain uses TRBV7-9 and TRBJ2-1, with D hard to call. With 5 bases removed from V and 8 bases from J, the gap between germline ends came to 16 bases. Per germline, CDR1 SEHNR and CDR2 FQNEAQ (reference sequence). This CDR3 spans 14 amino acids. In DNA form, the CDR3 reads TGTGCCAGCAGCCGCTCGATGTCCGGCGATGAGCAGTTCTTC. Translated: CASSRSMSGDEQFF.

This clonotype was counted between two and nine times. The rearrangement joins TRBV2 to TRBJ1-2; 8 bases are shared with TRBD1. CDR1 and CDR2 from the germline V gene are SNHLY and FYNNEI. CDR3 length equals 12 residues. V lost 10 bases, J lost 12 bases, and 13 bases stayed unmatched. The CDR3 loop reads CATSLGTGFDTF. CDR3 DNA sequence: TGTGCCACGTCTCTTGGGACAGGCTTCGACACCTTC.

The chain is built from TRBV5-1 and TRBJ2-1, with D possibly matching TRBD1 (6 bases). Between the trimmed V and J ends, which lost 4 bases and 12 bases, there was a span of 14 bases. Germline loops: CDR1 SGHRS, CDR2 YFSETQ. This CDR3 is built from 12 residues. CDR3 nucleotides: TGCGCCAGCAGCACACGGGACATGAGGCAGTTCTTC. Its translation: CASSTRDMRQFF.

A few counts support this clonotype. The rearrangement links TRBV29-1 to TRBJ2-5; 8 bases are shared with TRBD2. From germline, CDR1 is SQVTM and CDR2 ANQGSEA. Trimming at V came to 4 bases and at J to 12 bases, leaving 10 bases not matched to a gene. The CDR3 spans 12 residues. The CDR3 spells CSVVGSGVGEYF. For the CDR3, the DNA is TGCAGCGTTGTGGGTAGCGGGGTCGGGGAGTACTTC.

The chain uses TRBV20-1 and TRBJ2-3; TRBD2 matches at 15 bases. The trim removed 6 bases at V and 4 bases at J, leaving 8 bases unmatched. The germline V gene has CDR1 DFQATT and CDR2 SNEGSKA (reference sequence). The CDR3 runs to 16 residues. The CDR3 region is CSAGTSGGSLSDTQYF. The CDR3 DNA reads as TGCAGTGCCGGGACTAGCGGGGGGTCCTTGTCAGATACGCAGTATTTT.

In this sample, this clonotype turned up many times. The chain uses TRBV4-1 and TRBJ2-3, with a possible D match to TRBD1 (6 bases). The length of the CDR3 is 14 residues. In germline, CDR1 is MGHRA, CDR2 YSYEKL. V was clipped by 2 bases and J by 1 base, with 7 bases between them. CDR3 DNA: TGCGCCAGCAGCCAACCAGGGGGCACAGATACGCAGTATTTT. As protein: CASSQPGGTDTQYF.

This chain's CDR3 is CASSQVPSQGSRSPLHF. As DNA, the CDR3 is TGCGCCAGCAGCCAAGTCCCATCACAGGGAAGTCGATCACCCCTCCACTTT. The V gene is TRBV4-1, the J gene TRBJ1-6; D is possibly TRBD1 (6 bases). V dropped 1 base and J dropped 10 bases, with 20 bases sitting between them. The CDR3 extends over 17 amino acids. Germline CDR1 and CDR2: MGHRA and YSYEKL.

This clonotype appeared a few times. The V and J genes are TRBV20-1 and TRBJ1-2, with D possibly TRBD1 on 5 matching bases. This CDR3 is built from 14 residues. Between the trimmed V and J ends, which lost 5 bases and 10 bases, there was a span of 23 bases. The V gene's germline CDR1 is DFQATT and CDR2 SNEGSKA (reference sequence). CDR3 sequence: CSARRDPPNWYYTF. As DNA, the CDR3 is TGCAGTGCTCGCCGGGACCCCCCTAACTGGTACTACACCTTC.

This chain links TRBV5-1 with TRBJ2-6, with 7 positions matching TRBD1. The CDR3 sequence is 17 residues long. CDR1 is SGHRS, CDR2 YFSETQ, per germline. V gave up 1 base and J gave up 2 bases; unmatched junction bases: 6. CDR3 region: CASSLLQGITGANVLTF. The CDR3 nucleotides read TGCGCCAGCAGCTTGCTACAGGGGATCACTGGGGCCAACGTCCTGACTTTC.

This chain links TRBV10-3 with TRBJ1-2, with D tentatively TRBD1 (6 bases). The CDR3 consists of 14 residues. Germline V lookup: CDR1 ENHRY, CDR2 SYGVKD. V was cut by 1 base and J by 4 bases, with 10 bases left in between. CDR3 nucleotide sequence: TGTGCCATCAGTGAGTTGGGGGCTAGCTATGGCTACACCTTC. As protein: CAISELGASYGYTF.

This clonotype was counted between two and nine times. The V gene is TRBV7-8, the J gene TRBJ2-5; D gene unclear. Per germline, CDR1 SGHVS and CDR2 FQNEAQ. Deletions cut 4 bases from V and 1 base from J, with 7 bases between. The CDR3 totals 13 residues. CDR3 in DNA: TGTGCCAGCAGCTCCGCGACCCAAGAGACCCAGTACTTC. Protein sequence: CASSSATQETQYF.

Comments on this clonotype: A read error may explain this, as a much larger clone is one base away. This chain connects TRBV5-1 to TRBJ2-1; 9 nucleotides agree with TRBD2. The CDR3 loop spans 15 amino acids. Looked up from germline, CDR1 is SGHRS and CDR2 is YFSETQ. As DNA, the CDR3 is TGCGCCAGCAGCTTGGGCAGCGGGGGGCGTAATGGGCAGTTCTTC. Translating it yields CASSLGSGGRNGQFF.

The table lists this clonotype with a few counts. J is TRBJ2-3 and V is TRBV6-5, with D unresolved. Trimming took off 0 bases at V and 5 bases at J, with 24 bases between the two ends. The CDR3 runs 19 residues. From germline, CDR1 is MNHEY and CDR2 SVGAGI. CDR3 in amino acids: CASSYSPTFPDPYRDTQYF. Here the CDR3 DNA reads TGTGCCAGCAGTTACTCGCCAACGTTTCCGGACCCTTACCGAGATACGCAGTATTTT.

This clonotype was picked up many times. CDR3 nucleotides: TGCAGTGCTAGAGCCCCAGCGGGTCCCGCCTACGAGCAGTACTTC. This gives the protein CSARAPAGPAYEQYF. V gene TRBV20-1 combines with J gene TRBJ2-7; perhaps TRBD2 as D (6 bases). The V end was cut by 1 base, the J end by 2 bases, with 15 bases between. This CDR3 spans 15 amino acids. Per the germline V gene, CDR1 is DFQATT and CDR2 is SNEGSKA (reference sequence).

The chain carries TRBV19 and TRBJ1-4, with D possibly matching TRBD1 (5 bases). This CDR3 spans 15 amino acids. V dropped 7 bases and J dropped 5 bases, with 17 bases sitting between them. Germline V gives CDR1 LNHDA, CDR2 SQIVND (reference sequence). For the CDR3, the DNA is TGTGCCAGTAATTGGCAGGGAGAAGGGAATGAAAAACTGTTTTTT. Its translation: CASNWQGEGNEKLFF.

The chain links TRBV12-3 or TRBV12-4 to TRBJ1-2, with 9 bases matching TRBD1. V was pared by 4 bases and J by 6 bases, with 3 bases of the junction left unmatched. CDR3 length: 13 amino acids. CDR3 loop: CASSWTGDDGYTF. CDR3 bases: TGTGCCAGCAGTTGGACAGGGGACGATGGCTACACCTTC.

Worth noting for this clonotype: The junction shows a germline mismatch at one end, possibly a read error. The chain links TRBV19 to TRBJ1-1; possible D gene TRBD1, 6 bases. In germline, CDR1 is LNHDA, CDR2 SQIVND (reference sequence). The CDR3 has 15 amino acids. The CDR3 sequence: CASTPGTLMNTGAFF. The CDR3 coding sequence is TGTGCCAGTACCCCCGGGACATTGATGAACACTGGAGCTTTCTTT.

The chain recombines TRBV12-3 or TRBV12-4 with TRBJ2-5, with D possibly being TRBD2 (6 bases). The CDR3 consists of 16 residues. The V gene lost 5 bases and the J gene lost 9 bases, with 25 bases spanning the gap. The CDR3 coding sequence is TGTGCCAGCAGTCCCCGAGTGCTAGCTATAAGGGAGGCCCAGTACTTC. Amino acid sequence: CASSPRVLAIREAQYF.

In its sample, this clonotype was seen many times. This chain uses TRBV5-1 with TRBJ2-1; D remains ambiguous. V was trimmed by 1 base and J by 8 bases, leaving 7 bases between them. This CDR3 is built from 12 residues. Germline V gene sequence: CDR1 SGHRS, CDR2 YFSETQ. The CDR3 is CASSLKSHEQFF. The DNA for the CDR3 is TGCGCCAGCAGCTTGAAGTCCCATGAGCAGTTCTTC.

The chain recombines TRBV11-2 with TRBJ2-4, with D tentatively TRBD1 (6 bases). The DNA end lines up better with TRBJ2-5; the J call may be wrong. From germline, CDR1 is SGHAT and CDR2 FQNNGV. CDR3 length: 16 residues. The CDR3 is CASSLEGAAGQETQYF. For the CDR3, the DNA is TGTGCCAGCAGCTTAGAGGGGGCGGCCGGCCAAGAGACCCAGTACTTC.

The J gene is TRBJ2-1, the V gene TRBV6-2 or TRBV6-3; 7 nucleotides align to TRBD1. The DNA end is more similar to TRBJ2-7, so the J call may be wrong. CDR1 is MNHEY and CDR2 is SVGEGT in the germline V gene. This CDR3 has 16 amino acids. The DNA of the CDR3 is TGTGCCAGCAGTTACGTCCAGGGACAGTCCTACAATGAGCAGTACTTC. As protein: CASSYVQGQSYNEQYF.

This clonotype was recorded a few times. The V gene is TRBV5-6, the J gene TRBJ2-3, with 14 nucleotides matching TRBD2. The germline CDR1 and CDR2 sequences are SGHDT and YYEEEE. This CDR3 region has 19 residues. Trimming cost V 1 base and J 0 bases; bases outside gene matches: 7. The CDR3 region is CASSLLGLAGDYSTDTQYF. CDR3 nucleotide sequence: TGTGCCAGCAGCTTGCTGGGACTAGCGGGGGATTACAGCACAGATACGCAGTATTTT. Variable domain in full (rest from reference TRBV5-6 and TRBJ2-3): DAGVTQSPTHLIKTRGQQVTLRCSPKSGHDTVSWYQQALGQGPQFIFQYYEEEERQRGNFPDRFSGHQFPNYSSELNVNALLLGDSALYLCASSLLGLAGDYSTDTQYFGPGTRLTVL.

The chain combines TRBV4-2 with TRBJ1-1, with D possibly matching TRBD1 (6 bases). This CDR3 is built from 16 residues. Trimming shortened V by 4 bases and J by 5 bases, and 20 bases separated the two germline ends. Germline V gene data show CDR1 as LGHNA and CDR2 as YNFKEQ. This chain's CDR3 is CASSPPGTRRGTEAFF. In nucleotides, the CDR3 is TGTGCCAGCAGCCCCCCCGGGACAAGGCGCGGGACTGAAGCTTTCTTT.

In the case of this clonotype: Mismatch with germline at one junction end may stem from a read error. This CDR3 reads CASSTRTGGNGERFF. The CDR3 DNA reads as TGTGCCAGCAGTACCCGGACAGGGGGCAACGGGGAGCGGTTTTTT. The chain uses TRBV25-1 and TRBJ2-2; 11 bases fit TRBD1. The germline gives CDR1 MGHDK, CDR2 SYGVNS. The CDR3 extends over 15 amino acids.

V gene TRBV2 combines with J gene TRBJ2-1, with 7 bases aligning to TRBD2. The CDR3 loop spans 14 amino acids. The junction had 9 bases not matched to a gene; V was cut back by 5 bases and J by 8 bases. Germline V gene sequence: CDR1 SNHLY, CDR2 FYNNEI. The CDR3 DNA sequence: TGTGCCAGCAGTCCCCAAGGCGGGGGTGATGAGCAGTTCTTC. Amino acids: CASSPQGGGDEQFF.

V and J are TRBV2 and TRBJ2-2, with D unclear. V dropped 6 bases and J dropped 2 bases, with 16 bases sitting between them. The CDR3 runs to 16 residues. Germline CDR1 is SNHLY and CDR2 is FYNNEI. DNA for the CDR3: TGTGCCAGCAGCTACCGACGGATAGAAAACACCGGGGAGCTGTTTTTT. It specifies CASSYRRIENTGELFF.